What follows is one T cell receptor beta chain and its context. The antigen remains unidentified. Profiles of TCR beta VDJ and CDR3 were generated from a genomic DNA template. MiXCR was run by TCRdb on the reads, yielding one entry per CDR3 protein. The table shows about 180,000 distinct CDR3 sequences, with over 40% occurring only once. The sample is drawn from a study of CD8+CD57+ T cells in acquired aplastic anemia. For the study at large: The average for DNA from sorted CD4+ and CD8+ cells was roughly 3 ug. Broader study findings: Patients and controls had in common twenty-nine CD8+ CDR3 sequences.

Sequencing involved patients with CD8+CD57+ cell expansion previously shown by flow cytometry. Every patient was diagnosed with severe acquired aplastic anemia. CDR1 and CDR2 (germline): SGHVT, SQSDAQ. The CDR3 spans 16 residues. Trimming pared 11 bases from V and 1 base from J, leaving 23 bases between. The V gene is TRBV7-4, the J gene TRBJ1-1; D possibly corresponds to TRBD1 (5 bases). The sequenced sample consisted of sorted CD4+, CD8+, or CD8+CD57+ T cells (not recorded which) from PBMCs. The receptor was derived from a human donor with aplastic anemia. CDR3 loop: CAGSRAVGVENTEAFF. The CDR3 coding sequence is TGTGCCGGTAGTCGGGCGGTGGGGGTTGAGAACACTGAAGCTTTCTTT.